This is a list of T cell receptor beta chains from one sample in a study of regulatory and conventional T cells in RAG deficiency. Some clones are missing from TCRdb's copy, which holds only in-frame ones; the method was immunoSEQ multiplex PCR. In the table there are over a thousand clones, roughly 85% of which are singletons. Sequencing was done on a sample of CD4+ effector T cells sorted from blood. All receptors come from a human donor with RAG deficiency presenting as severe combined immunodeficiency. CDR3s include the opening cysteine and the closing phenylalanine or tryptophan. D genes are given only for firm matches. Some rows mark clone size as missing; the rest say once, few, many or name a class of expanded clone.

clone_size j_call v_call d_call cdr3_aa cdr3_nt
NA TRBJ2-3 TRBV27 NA CASSLLSGTDTQYF TGTGCCAGCAGTTTACTGAGCGGAACAGATACGCAGTATTTT
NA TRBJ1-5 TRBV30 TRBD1 CAWSNRGNQPQHF TGTGCCTGGAGCAACAGGGGGAATCAGCCCCAGCATTTT
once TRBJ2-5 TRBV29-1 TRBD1 CSVTPGTGRGETQYF TGCAGCGTTACCCCCGGGACAGGGCGAGGGGAGACCCAGTACTTC
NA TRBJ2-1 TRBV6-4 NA CASSATSTYNEQFF TGTGCCAGCAGTGCCACCAGCACCTACAATGAGCAGTTCTTC
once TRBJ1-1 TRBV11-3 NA CASSLEDSTEAFF TGTGCCAGCAGCTTAGAGGACAGCACTGAAGCTTTCTTT
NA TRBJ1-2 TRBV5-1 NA CASSPDVNYGYTF TGCGCCAGCAGCCCGGACGTAAACTATGGCTACACCTTC
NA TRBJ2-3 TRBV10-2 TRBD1 CASGTGGTDTQYF TGCGCCAGCGGGACAGGGGGCACAGATACGCAGTATTTT
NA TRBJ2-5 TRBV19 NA CASSALGLQETQYF TGTGCCAGTAGTGCCCTGGGACTGCAAGAGACCCAGTACTTC
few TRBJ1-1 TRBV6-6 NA CASIGVWTEAFF TGTGCCAGCATCGGGGTGTGGACTGAAGCTTTCTTT
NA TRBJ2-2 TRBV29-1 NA CSVDTNTGELFF TGCAGCGTTGACACGAACACCGGGGAGCTGTTTTTT
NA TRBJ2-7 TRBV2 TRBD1 CASSYDRGLSYEQYF TGTGCCAGCAGCTACGACAGGGGGCTTTCCTACGAGCAGTACTTC
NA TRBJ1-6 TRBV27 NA CASSLLYNSPLHF TGTGCCAGCAGTCTCCTTTATAATTCACCCCTCCACTTT
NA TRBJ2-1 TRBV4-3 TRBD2 CASSQELSGGAYNEQFF TGCGCCAGCAGCCAAGAACTTAGCGGGGGGGCCTACAATGAGCAGTTCTTC
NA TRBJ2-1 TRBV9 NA CASSVGGLSYNEQFF TGTGCCAGCAGCGTAGGGGGACTCTCCTACAATGAGCAGTTCTTC
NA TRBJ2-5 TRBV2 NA CASSEQETQYF TGTGCCAGCAGTGAACAAGAGACCCAGTACTTC
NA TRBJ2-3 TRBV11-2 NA CASRTGWVGDTQYF TGTGCCAGCAGGACGGGGTGGGTCGGAGATACGCAGTATTTT
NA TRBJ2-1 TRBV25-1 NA CASRTISAWDAEQFF TGTGCCAGCAGGACTATCTCGGCCTGGGACGCGGAGCAGTTCTTC
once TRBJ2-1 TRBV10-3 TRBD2 CAITPGLAYNEQFF TGTGCCATCACCCCGGGACTAGCTTACAATGAGCAGTTCTTC
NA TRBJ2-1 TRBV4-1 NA CASSGRTANNEQFF TGCGCCAGCAGCGGACGGACTGCAAACAATGAGCAGTTCTTC
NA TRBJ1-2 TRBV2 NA CASSGEQGLGGYTF TGTGCCAGCAGTGGGGAACAGGGTTTGGGTGGCTACACCTTC
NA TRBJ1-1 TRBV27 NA CASSLRMNTEAFF TGTGCCAGCAGTTTACGCATGAACACTGAAGCTTTCTTT
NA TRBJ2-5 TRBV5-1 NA CASSSFAETQYF TGCGCCAGCAGCTCTTTCGCAGAGACCCAGTACTTC
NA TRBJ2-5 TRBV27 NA CASSVQGWETQYF TGTGCCAGCAGTGTACAGGGTTGGGAGACCCAGTACTTC
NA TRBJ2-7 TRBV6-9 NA CASSYGWRGYSYEQYF TGTGCCAGCAGTTACGGCTGGCGGGGTTACTCCTACGAGCAGTACTTC
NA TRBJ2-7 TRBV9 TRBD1 CASSRDRAYEQYF TGTGCCAGCAGCCGAGACAGGGCCTACGAGCAGTACTTC
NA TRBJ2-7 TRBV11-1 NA CASSRGPSYEQYF TGTGCCAGCAGCCGGGGACCTTCCTACGAGCAGTACTTC
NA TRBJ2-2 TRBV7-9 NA CASSLLANTGELFF TGTGCCAGCAGCTTACTAGCGAACACCGGGGAGCTGTTTTTT
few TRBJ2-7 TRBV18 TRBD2 CASSRTSGSNEQYF TGTGCCAGCTCACGTACTAGCGGGAGCAACGAGCAGTACTTC
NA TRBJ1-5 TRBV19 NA CASSIEGLQPQHF TGTGCCAGTAGTATTGAGGGGCTTCAGCCCCAGCATTTT
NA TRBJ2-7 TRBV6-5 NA CASRRTAISYEQYF TGTGCCAGCAGACGGACAGCGATCTCCTACGAGCAGTACTTC
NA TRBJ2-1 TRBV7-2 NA CASSLDGYNEQFF TGTGCCAGCAGCTTAGACGGGTACAATGAGCAGTTCTTC
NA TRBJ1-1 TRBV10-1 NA CASSGQLNTEAFF TGCGCCAGCAGTGGGCAGCTAAACACTGAAGCTTTCTTT
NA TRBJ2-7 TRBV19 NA CASSIVIGEEQYF TGTGCCAGTAGTATAGTGATTGGGGAAGAGCAGTACTTC
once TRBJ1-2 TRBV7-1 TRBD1 CASSLRSRDRGPGYTF TGTGCCAGCAGCTTACGATCGCGGGACAGGGGGCCTGGCTACACCTTC
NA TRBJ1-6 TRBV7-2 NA CASSLAPPEAHF TGTGCCAGCAGCTTAGCCCCACCGGAGGCTCACTTT
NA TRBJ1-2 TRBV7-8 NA CASSHLTDYGYTF TGTGCCAGCAGCCATCTAACCGACTATGGCTACACCTTC
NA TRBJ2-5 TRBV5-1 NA CASSLEETQYF TGCGCCAGCAGCTTGGAAGAGACCCAGTACTTC
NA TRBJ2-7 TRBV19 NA CASNEKGYEQYF TGTGCCAGTAACGAGAAGGGCTACGAGCAGTACTTC
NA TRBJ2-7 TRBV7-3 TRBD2 CASSLLAGGPYEQYF TGTGCCAGCAGCTTGCTAGCGGGGGGGCCCTACGAGCAGTACTTC
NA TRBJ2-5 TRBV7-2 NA CASSPRGETQYF TGTGCCAGCAGCCCCCGGGGGGAGACCCAGTACTTC
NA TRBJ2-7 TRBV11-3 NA CASSLVARGEQYF TGTGCCAGCAGCTTAGTCGCGCGGGGTGAGCAGTACTTC
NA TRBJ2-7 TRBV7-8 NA CASSPHYAYEQYF TGTGCCAGCAGCCCGCATTACGCCTACGAGCAGTACTTC
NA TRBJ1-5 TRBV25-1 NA CASSEFTGIGNQPQHF TGTGCCAGCAGTGAATTCACAGGGATTGGCAATCAGCCCCAGCATTTT
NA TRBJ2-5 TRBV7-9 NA CASSPTNRQIQETQYF TGTGCCAGCAGCCCAACCAATCGACAGATACAAGAGACCCAGTACTTC
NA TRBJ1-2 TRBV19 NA CASSSRRINRRTYGYTF TGTGCCAGTAGTTCTCGCCGGATAAATCGAAGGACCTATGGCTACACCTTC
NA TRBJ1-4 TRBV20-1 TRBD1 CSAYRGEKLFF TGCAGTGCCTACAGGGGAGAAAAACTGTTTTTT
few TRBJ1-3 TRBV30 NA CAWSVQNSGNTIYF TGTGCCTGGAGTGTACAAAACTCTGGAAACACCATATATTTT
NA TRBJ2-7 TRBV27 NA CASSLSPGPYEQYF TGTGCCAGCAGTTTATCGCCGGGACCTTACGAGCAGTACTTC
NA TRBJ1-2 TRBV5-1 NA CASMIASVRKIYGYTF TGCGCCAGCATGATAGCATCGGTTCGAAAGATCTATGGCTACACCTTC
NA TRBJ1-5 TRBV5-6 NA CASSSRSGTPDIF TGTGCCAGCAGCTCCCGTTCGGGGACCCCCGATATTTTT
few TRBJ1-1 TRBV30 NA CAWGWGGKGAEAFF TGTGCCTGGGGTTGGGGCGGGAAGGGGGCTGAAGCTTTCTTT
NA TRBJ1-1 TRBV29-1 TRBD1 CSTGQRALNTEAFF TGCAGCACGGGACAGCGGGCCCTGAACACTGAAGCTTTCTTT
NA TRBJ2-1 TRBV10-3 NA CAISESRGGDSYNEQFF TGTGCCATCAGTGAGTCAAGGGGAGGTGACTCCTACAATGAGCAGTTCTTC